This TCR beta chain was identified in a study of response to subunit inactivated influenza vaccine. The study's findings and limits: Few additional T cells are recruited per seasonal influenza vaccination, authors suggested.

TCRdb re-called the RT-PCR reads through MiXCR, storing one row per CDR3 protein. The sample records a few hundred thousand distinct CDR3 sequences, around 15% being singletons. The V and J ends lost 4 bases and 8 bases respectively, with 17 bases between them. Germline CDR1 and CDR2: LGHNA and YNFKEQ. The CDR3 totals 14 residues. This clonotype was observed many times. The target antigen is unknown. Sequencing was performed on PBMCs from blood, taken 12 days after vaccination. This clonotype originated in a man aged 50-60 years who received an inactivated influenza vaccine. The chain combines TRBV4-2 with TRBJ1-2; D unresolved. CDR3: CASSPSGSVLGYTF. CDR3 sequence (DNA): TGTGCCAGCAGCCCCTCCGGATCGGTGCTGGGCTACACCTTC.